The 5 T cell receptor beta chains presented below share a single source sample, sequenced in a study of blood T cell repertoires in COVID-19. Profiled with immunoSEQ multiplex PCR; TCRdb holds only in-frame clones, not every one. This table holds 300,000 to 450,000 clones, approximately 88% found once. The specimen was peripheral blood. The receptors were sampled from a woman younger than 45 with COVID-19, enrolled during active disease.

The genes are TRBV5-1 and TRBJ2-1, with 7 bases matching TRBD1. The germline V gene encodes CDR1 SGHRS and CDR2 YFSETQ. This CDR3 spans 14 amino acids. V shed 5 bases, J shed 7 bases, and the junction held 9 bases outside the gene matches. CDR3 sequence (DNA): TGCGCCAGCAGAGGGGGCCTTGATAGAAATGAGCAGTTCTTC. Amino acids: CASRGGLDRNEQFF.

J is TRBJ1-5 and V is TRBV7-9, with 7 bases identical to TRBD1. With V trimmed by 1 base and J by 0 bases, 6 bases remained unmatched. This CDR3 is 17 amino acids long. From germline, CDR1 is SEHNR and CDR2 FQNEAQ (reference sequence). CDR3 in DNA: TGTGCCAGCAGCTTAGGAACCGGGACAGATAGCAATCAGCCCCAGCATTTT. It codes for CASSLGTGTDSNQPQHF. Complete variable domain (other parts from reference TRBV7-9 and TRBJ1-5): DTGVSQNPRHKITKRGQNVTFRCDPISEHNRLYWYRQTLGQGPEFLTYFQNEAQLEKSRLLSDRFSAERPKGSFSTLEIQRTEQGDSAMYLCASSLGTGTDSNQPQHFGDGTRLSIL.

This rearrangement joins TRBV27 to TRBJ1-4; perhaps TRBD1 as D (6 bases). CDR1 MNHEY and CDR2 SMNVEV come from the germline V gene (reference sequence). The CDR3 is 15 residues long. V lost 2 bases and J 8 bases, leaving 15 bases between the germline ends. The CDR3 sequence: CASSLGRLDSEKLFF. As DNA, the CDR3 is TGTGCCAGCAGTTTAGGTCGGTTGGACAGCGAAAAACTGTTTTTT.

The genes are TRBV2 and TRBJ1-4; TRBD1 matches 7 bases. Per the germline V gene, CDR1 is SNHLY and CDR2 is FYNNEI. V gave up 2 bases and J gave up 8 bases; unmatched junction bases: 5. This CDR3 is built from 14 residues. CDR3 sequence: CASSEWGTVEKLFF. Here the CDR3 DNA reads TGTGCCAGCAGTGAATGGGGGACAGTGGAAAAACTGTTTTTT.

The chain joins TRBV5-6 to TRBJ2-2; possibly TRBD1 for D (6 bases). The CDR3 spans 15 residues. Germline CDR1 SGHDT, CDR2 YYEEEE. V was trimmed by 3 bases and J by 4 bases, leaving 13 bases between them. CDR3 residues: CASSSTGDFTGELFF. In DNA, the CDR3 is TGTGCCAGCAGCTCGACAGGAGACTTCACCGGGGAGCTGTTTTTT.